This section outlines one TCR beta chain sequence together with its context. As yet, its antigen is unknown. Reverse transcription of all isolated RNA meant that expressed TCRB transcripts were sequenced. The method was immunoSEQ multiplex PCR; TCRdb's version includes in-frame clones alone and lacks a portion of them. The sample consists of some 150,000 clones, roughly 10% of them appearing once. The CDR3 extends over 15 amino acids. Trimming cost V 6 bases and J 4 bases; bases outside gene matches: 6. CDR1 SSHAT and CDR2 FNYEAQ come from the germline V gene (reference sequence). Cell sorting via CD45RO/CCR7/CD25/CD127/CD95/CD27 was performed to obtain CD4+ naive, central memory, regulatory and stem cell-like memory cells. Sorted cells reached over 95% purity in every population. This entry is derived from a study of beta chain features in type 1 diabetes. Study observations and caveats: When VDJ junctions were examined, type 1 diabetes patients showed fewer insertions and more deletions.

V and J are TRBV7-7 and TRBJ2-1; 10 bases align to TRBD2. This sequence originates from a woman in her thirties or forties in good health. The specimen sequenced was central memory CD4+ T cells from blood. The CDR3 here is CASSQSGGAYNEQFF. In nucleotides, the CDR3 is TGTGCCAGCAGTCAGAGCGGGGGGGCTTACAATGAGCAGTTCTTC.